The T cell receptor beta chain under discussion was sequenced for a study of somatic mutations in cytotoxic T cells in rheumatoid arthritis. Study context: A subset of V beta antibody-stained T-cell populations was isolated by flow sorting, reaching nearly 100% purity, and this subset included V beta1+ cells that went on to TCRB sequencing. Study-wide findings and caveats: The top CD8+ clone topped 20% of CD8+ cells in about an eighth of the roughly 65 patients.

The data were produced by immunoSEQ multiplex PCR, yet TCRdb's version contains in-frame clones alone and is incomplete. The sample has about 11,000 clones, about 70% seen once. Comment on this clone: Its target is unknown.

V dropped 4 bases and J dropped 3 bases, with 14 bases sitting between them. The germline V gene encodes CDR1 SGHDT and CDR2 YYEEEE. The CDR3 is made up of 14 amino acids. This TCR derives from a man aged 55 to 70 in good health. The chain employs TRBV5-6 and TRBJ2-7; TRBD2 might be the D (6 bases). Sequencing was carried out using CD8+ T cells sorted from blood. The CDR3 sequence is CASSLGLGGYEQYF. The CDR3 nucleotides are TGTGCCAGCAGCCTTGGCTTGGGGGGCTACGAGCAGTACTTC.